The 30 T cell receptor beta chains listed next were all sequenced from one sample in a study of cytomegalovirus exposure and HLA in healthy donors. Vbeta (60) and Jbeta (13) primers were used in the PCR. This table comes from immunoSEQ multiplex PCR, and its TCRdb copy is limited to in-frame clones, with some not included. The table lists 100,000 to 150,000 clones, around 78% of them singletons, with approximately 1.7% in the top ten. The source material was PBMCs. The receptors originated from a woman between 50 and 59 years old in good health and CMV-seronegative.

The chain joins TRBV28 to TRBJ2-2, with a possible D match to TRBD1 (5 bases). V was shortened by 7 bases and J by 0 bases, with 9 bases between the two germline ends. This CDR3 comprises 14 residues. Germline lookup yields CDR1 MDHEN and CDR2 SYDVKM. CDR3 DNA: TGTGCCAGCAAAAAGGGGTCGAACACCGGGGAGCTGTTTTTT. Translated: CASKKGSNTGELFF.

This chain uses TRBV27 with TRBJ2-7; 13 positions agree with TRBD2. Germline loops: CDR1 MNHEY, CDR2 SMNVEV (reference sequence). This CDR3 is built from 18 residues. V shed 7 bases, J shed 2 bases, and the junction held 14 bases outside the gene matches. The DNA of the CDR3 is TGTGCCAGCATGGATCCGTGGACTAGCGGGAGTAGTGCCTACGAGCAGTACTTC. This sequence encodes CASMDPWTSGSSAYEQYF.

In this sample, this clone turned up a few times. The chain is built from TRBV28 and TRBJ1-5; D unresolved. CDR3 length equals 12 residues. The V end lost 8 bases, the J end lost 4 bases, and 9 bases lay between the germline ends. Germline lookup yields CDR1 MDHEN and CDR2 SYDVKM. The CDR3 loop is CASGPRNQPQHF. The DNA of the CDR3 is TGTGCCAGCGGCCCCCGAAATCAGCCCCAGCATTTT.

The CDR3 here is CASSPRGGDGYTF. CDR3 DNA sequence: TGTGCCAGCAGCCCTAGGGGGGGCGACGGCTACACCTTC. V usage is TRBV9 and J usage is TRBJ1-2; D is possibly TRBD1 (6 bases). Germline values: CDR1 SGDLS, CDR2 YYNGEE. This CDR3 region has 13 residues. V was cut by 4 bases and J by 8 bases, with 15 bases left in between. Full variable domain (remainder filled in from reference TRBV9 and TRBJ1-2): DSGVTQTPKHLITATGQRVTLRCSPRSGDLSVYWYQQSLDQGLQFLIQYYNGEERAKGNILERFSAQQFPDLHSELNLSSLELGDSALYFCASSPRGGDGYTFGSGTRLTVV.

This sequence joins TRBV2 and TRBJ2-2; D is ambiguous. The CDR3 has 15 residues. Trimming removed 6 bases at V and 0 bases at J, with 11 bases between. Germline V gene sequence: CDR1 SNHLY, CDR2 FYNNEI. CDR3 residues: CASRPPAANTGELFF. For the CDR3, the DNA is TGTGCCAGCAGGCCCCCCGCGGCGAACACCGGGGAGCTGTTTTTT.

In its sample, this clone was seen a few times. The rearrangement uses TRBV6-1 and TRBJ1-1; 9 bases line up with TRBD1. V gave up 6 bases and J gave up 5 bases; unmatched junction bases: 1. Germline CDR1 is MNHNS and CDR2 is SASEGT. This CDR3 region has 12 residues. The CDR3, as DNA: TGTGCCAGCAGCGACAGGGGGACTGAAGCTTTCTTT. The encoded protein is CASSDRGTEAFF.

The V call is TRBV6-4, the J call TRBJ2-2, with TRBD1 as a possible D gene (5 bases). With 6 bases removed from V and 0 bases from J, the gap between germline ends came to 8 bases. Germline lookup yields CDR1 MRHNA and CDR2 SNTAGT. The CDR3 is 14 residues long. CDR3 sequence: CASRRTPNTGELFF. The CDR3 bases are TGTGCCAGCAGACGGACACCGAACACCGGGGAGCTGTTTTTT.

The V call is TRBV19, the J call TRBJ2-1; 11 nucleotides match TRBD2. Trimming took 2 bases from V and 5 from J; bases not matched to a gene: 8. The CDR3 has 17 residues. Germline lookup yields CDR1 LNHDA and CDR2 SQIVND (reference sequence). The CDR3 DNA follows: TGTGCCAGTAGTATAAGTTCCCTAGCGGGAGGCGACAATGAGCAGTTCTTC. Protein sequence: CASSISSLAGGDNEQFF.

V gene TRBV6-5 combines with J gene TRBJ1-2, with 10 bases lining up with TRBD1. Trimming took 3 bases from V and 6 from J; bases not matched to a gene: 7. The CDR3 contains 15 residues. The germline V gene has CDR1 MNHEY and CDR2 SVGAGI. The DNA of the CDR3 is TGTGCCAGCAGTTATCGACAGGGGGCGAGTGATGGCTACACCTTC. It translates to CASSYRQGASDGYTF.

This chain links TRBV4-3 with TRBJ2-6; D remains unclear. The CDR3 is 16 amino acids. Trimming removed 1 base from V and 2 bases from J, with 9 bases in between. Germline V gives CDR1 LGHNA, CDR2 YSLEER. The CDR3: CASSQVSTTGANVLTF. The CDR3 DNA sequence: TGCGCCAGCAGCCAAGTATCCACTACTGGGGCCAACGTCCTGACTTTC.

The rearrangement uses TRBV11-3 and TRBJ1-2; D remains ambiguous. V was clipped by 3 bases and J by 2 bases, with 7 bases between them. Germline assignment: CDR1 SGHNT and CDR2 YENEEA. This CDR3 contains 13 residues. CDR3 nucleotides: TGTGCCAGCAGCTTTGAGGTGAACTATGGCTACACCTTC. Protein product: CASSFEVNYGYTF. The full variable domain, completed using reference TRBV11-3 and TRBJ1-2, is EAGVVQSPRYKIIEKKQPVAFWCNPISGHNTLYWYLQNLGQGPELLIRYENEEAVDDSQLPKDRFSAERLKGVDSTLKIQPAELGDSAVYLCASSFEVNYGYTFGSGTRLTVV.

The chain links TRBV19 to TRBJ2-3; D is possibly TRBD2 (6 bases). The germline gives CDR1 LNHDA, CDR2 SQIVND (reference sequence). Trimming removed 4 bases at V and 5 bases at J, with 10 bases between. This CDR3 comprises 13 residues. The DNA for the CDR3 is TGTGCCAGTAGTACCCGGCGGGGAGATACGCAGTATTTT. Its protein is CASSTRRGDTQYF.

The chain recombines TRBV28 with TRBJ2-7; 11 bases map to TRBD2. The CDR3 loop spans 16 amino acids. The V gene's germline CDR1 is MDHEN and CDR2 SYDVKM. V shed 1 base, J shed 5 bases, and the junction held 7 bases outside the gene matches. This CDR3 reads CASSLSLAGGIDEQYF. DNA for the CDR3: TGTGCCAGCAGTTTATCGCTAGCGGGAGGTATCGACGAGCAGTACTTC.

The J gene is TRBJ1-4, the V gene TRBV6-1; D gene unclear. This CDR3 region has 14 residues. CDR1 is MNHNS, CDR2 SASEGT, per germline. V shed 2 bases and J shed 7 bases, with 11 bases lying between them. DNA for the CDR3: TGTGCCAGCAGTGAAAACGGCGCGGGTGAAAAACTGTTTTTT. This encodes CASSENGAGEKLFF.

This chain links TRBV27 with TRBJ2-3, with D possibly TRBD1 on 6 matching bases. Trimming stripped 7 bases from V and 0 bases from J, with 20 bases between. CDR3 length: 17 amino acids. The germline V gene encodes CDR1 MNHEY and CDR2 SMNVEV (reference sequence). The chain's CDR3 is CASKSSKGTTSTDTQYF. The CDR3, as DNA: TGTGCCAGCAAGAGTAGTAAGGGGACAACTAGCACAGATACGCAGTATTTT.

The chain carries TRBV25-1 and TRBJ2-5; 11 nucleotides align to TRBD1. Germline CDR1 is MGHDK and CDR2 is SYGVNS. The CDR3 covers 15 residues. Losses at the gene ends were 4 bases for V and 5 bases for J; bases not matched to a gene: 6. CDR3 protein: CASSAWTGGSETQYF. The DNA for the CDR3 is TGTGCCAGCAGTGCATGGACAGGGGGCTCGGAGACCCAGTACTTC.

This clone came up once. This chain connects TRBV30 to TRBJ2-7; D is ambiguous. Per the germline V gene, CDR1 is GTSNPN and CDR2 is SVGIG (reference sequence). Between the trimmed V and J ends, which lost 0 bases and 6 bases, there was a span of 6 bases. The CDR3 has 11 residues. CDR3 sequence (DNA): TGTGCCTGGAGTGTACTCGGCGAGCAGTACTTC. It encodes CAWSVLGEQYF. The full variable domain, rest sourced from reference TRBV30 and TRBJ2-7, is SQTIHQWPATLVQPVGSPLSLECTVEGTSNPNLYWYRQAAGRGLQLLFYSVGIGQISSEVPQNLSASRPQDRQFILSSKKLLLSDSGFYLCAWSVLGEQYFGPGTRLTVT.

The chain couples TRBV9 to TRBJ1-1, with 8 nucleotides matching TRBD1. This CDR3 is built from 15 residues. With V trimmed by 4 bases and J by 3 bases, 8 bases remained unmatched. The germline gives CDR1 SGDLS, CDR2 YYNGEE. For the CDR3, the DNA is TGTGCCAGCAGCCCCCGGACAGGGAGGGACACTGAAGCTTTCTTT. It codes for CASSPRTGRDTEAFF.

The chain combines TRBV27 with TRBJ2-3; 8 nucleotides agree with TRBD2. J gave up 4 bases and V 4 bases, and 7 bases lay outside the gene matches. The CDR3 is 15 amino acids. Germline V gene lookup returns CDR1 MNHEY and CDR2 SMNVEV (reference sequence). The CDR3 loop is CASSSPGGPPDTQYF. The CDR3 DNA reads TGTGCCAGCAGTTCTCCGGGAGGGCCACCAGATACGCAGTATTTT.

The rearrangement joins TRBV12-5 to TRBJ1-2; 8 nucleotides align to TRBD1. CDR3 length: 17 residues. Trimming cost V 1 base and J 4 bases; bases outside gene matches: 11. Per germline, CDR1 LGHNT and CDR2 FRNRAP. Here the CDR3 reads CASGLERTGKAAYGYTF. The DNA of the CDR3 is TGTGCTAGTGGTTTGGAACGGACAGGGAAAGCGGCCTATGGCTACACCTTC.

For the CDR3, the DNA is TGTGCCAGCTCATCCGGACAGGTCGGGGCGCAGTACGTC. Its protein product is CASSSGQVGAQYV. The chain recombines TRBV18 with TRBJ2-7; 7 nucleotides agree with TRBD1. Germline CDR1 KGHSH, CDR2 LQKENI. V shed 5 bases, J shed 9 bases, and the junction held 10 bases outside the gene matches. The CDR3 runs to 13 residues.

The rearrangement uses TRBV28 and TRBJ1-4; 7 bases map to TRBD1. The CDR3 is made up of 14 amino acids. V gave up 9 bases and J gave up 4 bases; unmatched junction bases: 8. The germline CDR1 and CDR2 sequences are MDHEN and SYDVKM. CDR3 residues: CARPPGQFNEKLFF. The DNA of the CDR3 is TGTGCCAGGCCTCCGGGACAGTTTAATGAAAAACTGTTTTTT.

This clone was seen ten or more times. This chain joins TRBV7-9 and TRBJ1-1; D not resolved. V gave up 5 bases and J gave up 1 base, with 11 bases separating them. Germline lookup yields CDR1 SEHNR and CDR2 FQNEAQ (reference sequence). This CDR3 has 14 residues. The CDR3 DNA reads as TGTGCCAGCAGCCCCAGCGCGGGGAACACTGAAGCTTTCTTT. This encodes CASSPSAGNTEAFF.

V usage is TRBV28 and J usage is TRBJ2-7; 7 bases fit TRBD2. The J segment lost 4 bases and the V segment lost 4 bases, leaving 10 bases of the junction unmatched. This CDR3 has 15 residues. From germline, CDR1 is MDHEN and CDR2 SYDVKM. The CDR3 is CASSSQGGFTYEQYF. The CDR3 DNA reads as TGTGCCAGCAGTTCTCAGGGAGGGTTTACTTACGAGCAGTACTTC.

This clone was found a few times. The CDR3 DNA sequence: TGTGCCAGCAGCTTAGTCCGGGACAGGCAAGCCCTTAATACCGGGGAGCTGTTTTTT. The encoded protein is CASSLVRDRQALNTGELFF. J is TRBJ2-2 and V is TRBV13; 8 bases match TRBD1. CDR1 is PRHDT, CDR2 FYEKMQ, per germline (reference sequence). This CDR3 is 19 amino acids long. Unmatched junction bases numbered 15, after V lost 1 base and J lost 5 bases.

CDR3 region: CASSYQHNYGYTF. CDR3 nucleotide sequence: TGTGCCAGCAGTTACCAACATAACTATGGCTACACCTTC. V usage is TRBV6-5 and J usage is TRBJ1-2; D remains unclear. Trimming left V 2 bases short and J 1 base short, with 5 bases between. The CDR3 has 13 residues. Looked up from germline, CDR1 is MNHEY and CDR2 is SVGAGI.

J is TRBJ2-2 and V is TRBV7-2; 10 nucleotides match TRBD1. Germline V gene sequence: CDR1 SGHTA, CDR2 FQGNSA. J was trimmed by 6 bases and V by 5 bases; bases with no gene match: 6. The CDR3 loop spans 15 amino acids. The CDR3 bases are TGTGCCAGCAGCGCCGACAGGGGGCGGTCCGGGGAGCTGTTTTTT. Translating it yields CASSADRGRSGELFF.

The chain combines TRBV13 with TRBJ2-1; 10 bases map to TRBD2. CDR3 length equals 15 residues. Germline values: CDR1 PRHDT, CDR2 FYEKMQ (reference sequence). The V segment lost 5 bases and the J segment 3 bases; nucleotides outside the gene matches: 4. DNA of the CDR3: TGTGCCAGCAGCATTCTAGCGGGAGTCTACAATGAGCAGTTCTTC. Protein: CASSILAGVYNEQFF.

The V gene is TRBV28, the J gene TRBJ1-1; no clear D. The V end was cut by 3 bases, the J end by 0 bases, with 5 bases between. Germline-derived CDR1 and CDR2 are MDHEN and SYDVKM. The CDR3 is made up of 13 amino acids. In nucleotides, the CDR3 is TGTGCCAGCAGTTTCTCGGTGAACACTGAAGCTTTCTTT. Encoded protein: CASSFSVNTEAFF. The full variable domain, its missing parts supplied by reference TRBV28 and TRBJ1-1, is DVKVTQSSRYLVKRTGEKVFLECVQDMDHENMFWYRQDPGLGLRLIYFSYDVKMKEKGDIPEGYSVSREKKERFSLILESASTNQTSMYLCASSFSVNTEAFFGQGTRLTVV.

The rearrangement uses TRBV5-4 and TRBJ1-1; tentatively, D is TRBD1 (6 bases). Germline loops: CDR1 SGHNT, CDR2 YYREEE (reference sequence). The germline V and J ends were trimmed by 0 bases and 11 bases, with 17 bases remaining between them. The CDR3 totals 14 residues. The CDR3 DNA is TGTGCCAGCAGCTTGGCCAAAAGGGACATGCGGGCTTTCTTT. It codes for CASSLAKRDMRAFF.